This T cell receptor (beta chain) was captured by sequencing in a study of shared clonotypes between healthy human individuals. In the study overall: Each donor had three CD4 naive, three CD4 memory, two CD8 naive and one CD8 memory plate. Findings of the study overall: Around 5.4% of naive CD4 clonotypes were common to a few donors. It was the non-shared clonotypes that had lower generation probabilities than clonotypes shared by all four donors.

In regard to this clone: The antigen remains unidentified.

The repertoire was sequenced with immunoSEQ multiplex PCR; TCRdb's copy has only in-frame clones and lacks some. The data show 1.6 million or so clones, with 97% to 99% seen just once and around 0.38% held by the top ten. Germline CDR1 and CDR2: MDHEN and SYDVKM. The CDR3 is 14 residues long. V dropped 2 bases and J dropped 1 base, with 9 bases sitting between them. The CD4+ fraction was divided into a CD45RA+ naive subset and a CD45RA-negative memory subset. The chain links TRBV28 to TRBJ2-7; D gene uncertain. This sequence was found in a man aged 25-40 years in good health. Sample: naive CD4+ T cells sorted from blood. Indicated subset: CD45RA+ positively selected. The CDR3 coding sequence is TGTGCCAGCAGTTTAGGCCAGCTATCCTACGAGCAGTACTTC. It yields the protein CASSLGQLSYEQYF.